This T cell receptor (beta chain) was recorded in a study of cytomegalovirus exposure and HLA in healthy donors. Germline V gene data show CDR1 as SGHKS and CDR2 as YYEKEE (reference sequence). After removal of 4 bases from V and 4 bases from J, the junction contained 7 bases not matched to a gene. The CDR3 covers 14 residues. Sequencing used immunoSEQ multiplex PCR; TCRdb keeps in-frame clones, though not all of them. This table has 150,000 or so clones, 89% appearing once. This chain connects TRBV5-5 to TRBJ2-5; 7 bases are shared with TRBD2. This sequence was found in a young woman in good health and CMV-seronegative. The sequenced sample consisted of PBMCs. CDR3 DNA sequence: TGTGCCAGCAGCCAGACCGCGGGGGTAGAGACCCAGTACTTC. It yields the protein CASSQTAGVETQYF.